Listed here are 5 T cell receptor beta chains from one sample, sequenced in a study of blood T cell repertoires in COVID-19. Here immunoSEQ multiplex PCR was the method, and the copy in TCRdb shows in-frame clones only, minus some. The sample lists around 270,000 clones, less than 90% occurring once. Sequenced: peripheral blood. These receptors were obtained from a man aged 30 to 39 with active or convalescent COVID-19.

J is TRBJ2-7 and V is TRBV28; D is unresolved. CDR1 MDHEN and CDR2 SYDVKM come from the germline V gene. V was clipped by 4 bases and J by 2 bases, with 15 bases between them. The CDR3 totals 15 residues. CDR3 sequence: CASSSPPIQTYEQYF. The CDR3 DNA sequence: TGTGCCAGCAGTTCCCCCCCTATCCAAACCTACGAGCAGTACTTC. Filled out from reference TRBV28 and TRBJ2-7, the complete variable domain reads DVKVTQSSRYLVKRTGEKVFLECVQDMDHENMFWYRQDPGLGLRLIYFSYDVKMKEKGDIPEGYSVSREKKERFSLILESASTNQTSMYLCASSSPPIQTYEQYFGPGTRLTVT.

This clone occurred once. V is TRBV19 and J is TRBJ2-1, with D perhaps matching TRBD1 (5 bases). Trimming took 3 bases from V and 2 from J, leaving 8 bases between them. The CDR3 covers 14 residues. Germline V gives CDR1 LNHDA, CDR2 SQIVND (reference sequence). The CDR3 sequence: CASSMVGPYNEQFF. CDR3 nucleotides: TGTGCCAGTAGTATGGTGGGGCCCTACAATGAGCAGTTCTTC.

The chain carries TRBV27 and TRBJ2-7; D may be TRBD1 (6 bases). This CDR3 has 12 residues. Germline values: CDR1 MNHEY, CDR2 SMNVEV (reference sequence). Trimming stripped 6 bases from V and 8 bases from J, with 14 bases between. The CDR3 DNA follows: TGTGCCAGCAGACCTATCCAGGGGAAGCAGTACTTC. Residues: CASRPIQGKQYF.

This chain joins TRBV19 and TRBJ1-1; 7 bases agree with TRBD1. The CDR3 loop spans 15 amino acids. The trim removed 4 bases at V and 2 bases at J, leaving 7 bases unmatched. Per germline, CDR1 LNHDA and CDR2 SQIVND (reference sequence). The CDR3 bases are TGTGCCAGTAGTAGGGGACAGATAACTAACACTGAAGCTTTCTTT. Its translation: CASSRGQITNTEAFF.

This clone was detected once. CDR3 loop: CASSHHLSGGAYEQYF. CDR3 coding DNA: TGTGCCAGCAGCCATCATCTTAGCGGGGGGGCCTACGAGCAGTACTTC. The rearrangement joins TRBV4-2 to TRBJ2-7; 11 bases align to TRBD2. The CDR3 sequence is 16 residues long. CDR1 and CDR2 (germline): LGHNA, YNFKEQ. After removal of 3 bases from V and 2 bases from J, the junction contained 6 bases not matched to a gene.